These 8 T cell receptor beta chains were all obtained from the same sample, sequenced in a study of T cell responses to AZD1222 COVID-19 vaccine. The method was immunoSEQ multiplex PCR; TCRdb's version includes in-frame clones alone and lacks a portion of them. Of 95,000 to 100,000 clones listed, roughly 90% are singletons. The specimen was peripheral blood, collected 28 days after the second AZD1222 dose. The source is an adult who received the AZD1222 COVID-19 vaccine.

The gene calls are TRBV29-1 and TRBJ1-4; D not resolved. The CDR3 spans 17 residues. V dropped 0 bases and J dropped 8 bases, with 22 bases sitting between them. In germline, CDR1 is SQVTM, CDR2 ANQGSEA. The CDR3 sequence is CSVEDPPSVRVGEKLFF. CDR3 DNA: TGCAGCGTTGAAGATCCTCCCTCAGTGAGGGTTGGAGAAAAACTGTTTTTT.

V usage is TRBV10-2 and J usage is TRBJ1-4; D possibly corresponds to TRBD1 (6 bases). V lost 3 bases, J lost 5 bases, and 10 bases lay in between. Germline V gives CDR1 WSHSY, CDR2 SAAADI. The CDR3 is 14 residues long. The CDR3 sequence: CASSDTGQNEKLFF. In DNA, the CDR3 is TGCGCCAGCAGTGATACAGGGCAAAATGAAAAACTGTTTTTT.

The chain links TRBV29-1 to TRBJ2-3, with 13 bases lining up with TRBD2. The J segment lost 6 bases and the V segment lost 6 bases, leaving 6 bases of the junction unmatched. Germline lookup yields CDR1 SQVTM and CDR2 ANQGSEA. CDR3 length: 14 amino acids. DNA for the CDR3: TGCAGCGTCGGACTAGCGGGAGTAGCTGATACGCAGTATTTT. This gives the protein CSVGLAGVADTQYF.

This clone was seen only once. The chain joins TRBV6-1 to TRBJ2-3; D is uncertain. This CDR3 spans 16 amino acids. Trimming took 0 bases from V and 0 from J, leaving 10 bases between them. The germline gives CDR1 MNHNS, CDR2 SASEGT. CDR3 in amino acids: CASSEAVRLSTDTQYF. Written as DNA, the CDR3 is TGTGCCAGCAGTGAAGCAGTCAGACTTAGCACAGATACGCAGTATTTT.

This chain connects TRBV28 to TRBJ1-5; TRBD1 might be the D (5 bases). The germline V gene has CDR1 MDHEN and CDR2 SYDVKM. The V and J ends lost 4 bases and 0 bases respectively, with 13 bases between them. The CDR3 totals 16 residues. The CDR3 loop is CASSSPRDSSNQPQHF. The CDR3 DNA follows: TGTGCCAGCAGTTCCCCTAGGGACTCTAGCAATCAGCCCCAGCATTTT. The whole variable domain, filled in from reference TRBV28 and TRBJ1-5, reads DVKVTQSSRYLVKRTGEKVFLECVQDMDHENMFWYRQDPGLGLRLIYFSYDVKMKEKGDIPEGYSVSREKKERFSLILESASTNQTSMYLCASSSPRDSSNQPQHFGDGTRLSIL.

This sequence joins TRBV9 and TRBJ2-3; D may be TRBD1 or TRBD2 (5 bases each). V lost 4 bases and J lost 5, with 26 bases in between. The CDR3 totals 18 residues. Germline V gene lookup returns CDR1 SGDLS and CDR2 YYNGEE. The CDR3 coding sequence is TGTGCCAGCAGCCCCCAACCGGGACCCGCAGGGTTGGGAGATACGCAGTATTTT. It specifies CASSPQPGPAGLGDTQYF. Looking up the rest from reference TRBV9 and TRBJ2-3 gives the full variable domain: DSGVTQTPKHLITATGQRVTLRCSPRSGDLSVYWYQQSLDQGLQFLIQYYNGEERAKGNILERFSAQQFPDLHSELNLSSLELGDSALYFCASSPQPGPAGLGDTQYFGPGTRLTVL.

The gene calls are TRBV19 and TRBJ2-7, with D perhaps given as TRBD1 or TRBD2 (5 bases each). In germline, CDR1 is LNHDA, CDR2 SQIVND (reference sequence). V lost 5 bases and J 4 bases, leaving 9 bases between the germline ends. This CDR3 comprises 12 residues. CDR3 amino acids: CASSAGAYEQYF. CDR3 DNA: TGTGCCAGTAGTGCCGGGGCGTACGAGCAGTACTTC.

The V call is TRBV3-1 (or the pseudogene TRBV3-2), the J call TRBJ2-1; 7 bases fit TRBD2. This CDR3 region has 16 residues. Germline CDR1 reads LGHDT; CDR2 reads YNNKEL (reference sequence). Trimming at V came to 5 bases and at J to 2 bases, leaving 9 bases not matched to a gene. For the CDR3, the DNA is TGTGCCAGCAGCAGACTAGGGGAGGGCCCCTACAATGAGCAGTTCTTC. It yields the protein CASSRLGEGPYNEQFF.